Listed below are T cell receptor beta chains from one sample, sequenced in a study of cytomegalovirus exposure and HLA in healthy donors. Profiling relied on immunoSEQ multiplex PCR, and the TCRdb table lists in-frame clones only, not all of them. The table lists roughly 60,000 clones, more than 90% of them singletons. The sequencing input was PBMCs. These receptors were collected from a man between 18 and 35 years old in good health and CMV-seronegative. Both conserved end residues are part of each CDR3. Fields, in order: D gene, clone size, J gene, V gene, CDR3 length, CDR3 protein, CDR3 DNA. The D gene is left open where the match is weak. Rows may omit the clone size; those that give it use once, few, many or a size class.

D gene: .
clone size: .
J gene: TRBJ2-1
V gene: TRBV5-1
CDR3 length: 14
CDR3 protein: CASSLGEAVIEQFF
CDR3 DNA: TGCGCCAGCAGCTTGGGAGAAGCCGTGATTGAGCAGTTCTTC

D gene: .
clone size: .
J gene: TRBJ1-4
V gene: TRBV5-5
CDR3 length: 14
CDR3 protein: CASSSQTGYEKLFF
CDR3 DNA: TGTGCCAGCAGCTCGCAAACAGGGTATGAAAAACTGTTTTTT

D gene: .
clone size: .
J gene: TRBJ2-1
V gene: TRBV4-1
CDR3 length: 16
CDR3 protein: CASSQEASGSYNEQFF
CDR3 DNA: TGCGCCAGCAGCCAAGAAGCCAGCGGCTCCTACAATGAGCAGTTCTTC

D gene: .
clone size: once
J gene: TRBJ1-1
V gene: TRBV7-8
CDR3 length: 14
CDR3 protein: CASSLRGDGTEAFF
CDR3 DNA: TGTGCCAGCAGCCTCAGGGGTGATGGCACTGAAGCTTTCTTT

D gene: TRBD1
clone size: .
J gene: TRBJ1-2
V gene: TRBV4-3
CDR3 length: 14
CDR3 protein: CASSQGTGNYGYTF
CDR3 DNA: TGCGCCAGCAGCCAAGGGACAGGGAACTATGGCTACACCTTC

D gene: .
clone size: .
J gene: TRBJ1-1
V gene: TRBV4-3
CDR3 length: 15
CDR3 protein: CASSQDWGGSTEAFF
CDR3 DNA: TGCGCCAGCAGCCAAGATTGGGGGGGGAGCACTGAAGCTTTCTTT

D gene: .
clone size: .
J gene: TRBJ1-1
V gene: TRBV5-1
CDR3 length: 14
CDR3 protein: CASSLSGLNTEAFF
CDR3 DNA: TGCGCCAGCAGCTTGTCAGGGTTAAACACTGAAGCTTTCTTT

D gene: TRBD2
clone size: .
J gene: TRBJ2-3
V gene: TRBV7-9
CDR3 length: 17
CDR3 protein: CASMGLAGERHTDTQYF
CDR3 DNA: TGTGCCAGCATGGGACTAGCGGGAGAGCGCCACACAGATACGCAGTATTTT

D gene: TRBD2
clone size: .
J gene: TRBJ2-1
V gene: TRBV18
CDR3 length: 15
CDR3 protein: CASSPQESLGGRIFF
CDR3 DNA: TGTGCCAGCTCACCCCAGGAATCCTTAGGCGGGAGAATTTTCTTC

D gene: TRBD1
clone size: .
J gene: TRBJ1-2
V gene: TRBV5-1
CDR3 length: 14
CDR3 protein: CASSLGTALYGYTF
CDR3 DNA: TGCGCCAGCAGCCTAGGGACAGCTCTCTATGGCTACACCTTC

D gene: .
clone size: .
J gene: TRBJ1-1
V gene: TRBV19
CDR3 length: 13
CDR3 protein: CASSRVQNTEAFF
CDR3 DNA: TGTGCCAGTAGCAGGGTACAGAACACTGAAGCTTTCTTT

D gene: TRBD1
clone size: .
J gene: TRBJ2-5
V gene: TRBV6-1
CDR3 length: 16
CDR3 protein: CASSAWGQGSVETQYF
CDR3 DNA: TGTGCCAGCAGTGCTTGGGGACAGGGGAGCGTGGAGACCCAGTACTTC

D gene: .
clone size: .
J gene: TRBJ2-5
V gene: TRBV7-2
CDR3 length: 14
CDR3 protein: CASSLLRDQETQYF
CDR3 DNA: TGTGCCAGCAGCTTACTACGGGACCAAGAGACCCAGTACTTC

D gene: .
clone size: .
J gene: TRBJ2-2
V gene: TRBV19
CDR3 length: 15
CDR3 protein: CAAGRGGANTGELFF
CDR3 DNA: TGTGCCGCAGGAAGAGGGGGGGCGAACACCGGGGAGCTGTTTTTT

D gene: .
clone size: .
J gene: TRBJ2-5
V gene: TRBV4-3
CDR3 length: 16
CDR3 protein: CASSQEVWLYQETQYF
CDR3 DNA: TGCGCCAGCAGCCAAGAGGTTTGGCTGTATCAAGAGACCCAGTACTTC

D gene: TRBD1
clone size: .
J gene: TRBJ2-3
V gene: TRBV6-6
CDR3 length: 16
CDR3 protein: CASSDPGQGRTDTQYF
CDR3 DNA: TGTGCCAGCAGCGACCCGGGACAGGGAAGGACAGATACGCAGTATTTT

D gene: .
clone size: once
J gene: TRBJ1-3
V gene: TRBV27
CDR3 length: 16
CDR3 protein: CASSLQAGFAGNTIYF
CDR3 DNA: TGTGCCAGCAGTTTACAAGCAGGTTTTGCTGGAAACACCATATATTTT

D gene: TRBD1
clone size: .
J gene: TRBJ1-5
V gene: TRBV27
CDR3 length: 15
CDR3 protein: CASSLTGGRFQPQHF
CDR3 DNA: TGTGCCAGCAGTTTAACAGGGGGCAGATTTCAGCCCCAGCATTTT

D gene: .
clone size: .
J gene: TRBJ2-2
V gene: TRBV28
CDR3 length: 13
CDR3 protein: CASSQTYTGELFF
CDR3 DNA: TGTGCCAGCAGCCAAACATACACCGGGGAGCTGTTTTTT

D gene: .
clone size: .
J gene: TRBJ2-1
V gene: TRBV14
CDR3 length: 15
CDR3 protein: CASSLPSRAYNEQFF
CDR3 DNA: TGTGCCAGCAGCCTCCCTTCCCGCGCCTACAATGAGCAGTTCTTC

D gene: .
clone size: .
J gene: TRBJ2-7
V gene: TRBV6-1
CDR3 length: 14
CDR3 protein: CASSISGQRYEQYF
CDR3 DNA: TGTGCCAGCAGCATCTCCGGACAGCGTTACGAGCAGTACTTC

D gene: .
clone size: .
J gene: TRBJ2-7
V gene: TRBV29-1
CDR3 length: 12
CDR3 protein: CSMRVNPYEQYF
CDR3 DNA: TGCAGCATGCGGGTCAACCCCTACGAGCAGTACTTC

D gene: .
clone size: .
J gene: TRBJ2-1
V gene: TRBV28
CDR3 length: 11
CDR3 protein: CASRYKSEQFF
CDR3 DNA: TGTGCCAGCAGGTATAAGAGTGAGCAGTTCTTC

D gene: .
clone size: .
J gene: TRBJ2-1
V gene: TRBV9
CDR3 length: 14
CDR3 protein: CASSVGGIHNEQFF
CDR3 DNA: TGTGCCAGCAGCGTAGGCGGTATACACAATGAGCAGTTCTTC

D gene: TRBD2
clone size: .
J gene: TRBJ2-1
V gene: TRBV28
CDR3 length: 14
CDR3 protein: CASRGREGYNEQFF
CDR3 DNA: TGTGCCAGCCGTGGGCGGGAGGGGTACAATGAGCAGTTCTTC

D gene: .
clone size: .
J gene: TRBJ2-2
V gene: TRBV6-5
CDR3 length: 15
CDR3 protein: CASSLDPANTGELFF
CDR3 DNA: TGTGCCAGCAGTTTAGATCCCGCGAACACCGGGGAGCTGTTTTTT

D gene: .
clone size: .
J gene: TRBJ2-7
V gene: TRBV5-6
CDR3 length: 13
CDR3 protein: CASSFTGFYEQYF
CDR3 DNA: TGTGCCAGCAGCTTCACAGGTTTCTACGAGCAGTACTTC

D gene: TRBD1
clone size: .
J gene: TRBJ1-1
V gene: TRBV28
CDR3 length: 15
CDR3 protein: CASSSPGQANTEAFF
CDR3 DNA: TGTGCCAGCAGTTCCCCAGGACAGGCTAACACTGAAGCTTTCTTT

D gene: .
clone size: .
J gene: TRBJ2-1
V gene: TRBV7-2
CDR3 length: 16
CDR3 protein: CASSLGTRGPYNEQFF
CDR3 DNA: TGTGCCAGCAGCTTAGGCACCAGGGGCCCCTACAATGAGCAGTTCTTC

D gene: TRBD2
clone size: .
J gene: TRBJ2-1
V gene: TRBV14
CDR3 length: 15
CDR3 protein: CASSQLAGSFNEQFF
CDR3 DNA: TGTGCCAGCAGCCAACTAGCGGGTTCGTTCAATGAGCAGTTCTTC

D gene: TRBD2
clone size: .
J gene: TRBJ2-5
V gene: TRBV6-6
CDR3 length: 15
CDR3 protein: CASSFRLAGVETQYF
CDR3 DNA: TGTGCCAGCAGTTTTAGACTAGCGGGAGTGGAGACCCAGTACTTC

D gene: TRBD1
clone size: .
J gene: TRBJ1-5
V gene: TRBV29-1
CDR3 length: 12
CDR3 protein: CSVGQGDQPQHF
CDR3 DNA: TGCAGCGTAGGACAGGGGGATCAGCCCCAGCATTTT

D gene: .
clone size: .
J gene: TRBJ2-5
V gene: TRBV6-6
CDR3 length: 13
CDR3 protein: CASRKDLEETQYF
CDR3 DNA: TGTGCCAGCAGGAAAGACCTGGAGGAGACCCAGTACTTC

D gene: TRBD1
clone size: once
J gene: TRBJ2-1
V gene: TRBV11-1
CDR3 length: 14
CDR3 protein: CASSPITGGLEQFF
CDR3 DNA: TGTGCCAGCAGCCCGATTACAGGGGGCCTTGAGCAGTTCTTC

D gene: .
clone size: .
J gene: TRBJ1-1
V gene: TRBV19
CDR3 length: 15
CDR3 protein: CASSSLQGMSTEAFF
CDR3 DNA: TGTGCCAGTAGTTCCCTGCAGGGGATGAGCACTGAAGCTTTCTTT

D gene: TRBD2
clone size: .
J gene: TRBJ2-2
V gene: TRBV7-9
CDR3 length: 16
CDR3 protein: CASSQTSGRAAGELFF
CDR3 DNA: TGTGCCAGCAGCCAGACTAGCGGGAGGGCCGCCGGGGAGCTGTTTTTT

D gene: TRBD1
clone size: .
J gene: TRBJ1-3
V gene: TRBV4-1
CDR3 length: 18
CDR3 protein: CASSPGQLLDFSGNTIYF
CDR3 DNA: TGCGCCAGCAGCCCGGGACAGTTACTTGACTTCTCTGGAAACACCATATATTTT

D gene: TRBD1
clone size: .
J gene: TRBJ1-5
V gene: TRBV5-1
CDR3 length: 14
CDR3 protein: CASSPGQGNQPQHF
CDR3 DNA: TGCGCCAGCAGCCCAGGACAGGGAAATCAGCCCCAGCATTTT

D gene: TRBD1
clone size: .
J gene: TRBJ2-2
V gene: TRBV10-3
CDR3 length: 15
CDR3 protein: CAISGQGTNTGELFF
CDR3 DNA: TGTGCCATTTCAGGACAGGGAACGAACACCGGGGAGCTGTTTTTT

D gene: .
clone size: once
J gene: TRBJ2-1
V gene: TRBV30
CDR3 length: 14
CDR3 protein: CAWHVAAPGNEQFF
CDR3 DNA: TGTGCCTGGCATGTAGCGGCTCCCGGCAATGAGCAGTTCTTC

D gene: .
clone size: .
J gene: TRBJ1-5
V gene: TRBV11-2
CDR3 length: 15
CDR3 protein: CASSSDKLRNQPQHF
CDR3 DNA: TGTGCCAGCAGCTCGGACAAGCTACGCAATCAGCCCCAGCATTTT

D gene: TRBD1
clone size: .
J gene: TRBJ2-5
V gene: TRBV6-1
CDR3 length: 13
CDR3 protein: CVVTGTGGETQYF
CDR3 DNA: TGTGTCGTAACCGGGACAGGAGGGGAGACCCAGTACTTC

D gene: .
clone size: .
J gene: TRBJ2-7
V gene: TRBV6-6
CDR3 length: 13
CDR3 protein: CASSLSETYEQYF
CDR3 DNA: TGTGCCAGCAGTCTAAGCGAGACCTACGAGCAGTACTTC

D gene: .
clone size: once
J gene: TRBJ2-5
V gene: TRBV5-1
CDR3 length: 14
CDR3 protein: CASSLGRAQETQYF
CDR3 DNA: TGCGCCAGCAGCTTGGGGCGGGCCCAAGAGACCCAGTACTTC

D gene: .
clone size: .
J gene: TRBJ2-2
V gene: TRBV27
CDR3 length: 15
CDR3 protein: CASSFRGSNTGELFF
CDR3 DNA: TGTGCCAGCAGTTTTAGAGGGTCGAACACCGGGGAGCTGTTTTTT

D gene: TRBD2
clone size: .
J gene: TRBJ2-7
V gene: TRBV11-1
CDR3 length: 15
CDR3 protein: CASSLKWEGSYEQYF
CDR3 DNA: TGTGCCAGCAGCTTAAAGTGGGAGGGCTCCTACGAGCAGTACTTC

D gene: TRBD2
clone size: .
J gene: TRBJ2-2
V gene: TRBV19
CDR3 length: 16
CDR3 protein: CASSGGTSGWGGELFF
CDR3 DNA: TGTGCCAGTAGTGGGGGGACTAGCGGATGGGGTGGGGAGCTGTTTTTT

D gene: .
clone size: .
J gene: TRBJ2-1
V gene: TRBV27
CDR3 length: 15
CDR3 protein: CASSFRSASYNEQFF
CDR3 DNA: TGTGCCAGCAGTTTTCGTTCTGCGTCGTACAATGAGCAGTTCTTC